The clone carrying this T cell receptor (beta chain) was observed a few times. The target antigen is unknown. This specimen belongs to a study of T cell responses to AZD1222 COVID-19 vaccine. Notes on the study in general: Breadth and depth of Spike-specific TCRs rose after two AZD1222 doses. Just a handful of AZD1222 recipients tested seropositive at baseline.

The CDR3 has 14 amino acids. The V end lost 7 bases, the J end lost 0 bases, and 12 bases lay between the germline ends. Per germline, CDR1 KGHSH and CDR2 LQKENI. Sequencing used immunoSEQ multiplex PCR; TCRdb keeps in-frame clones, though not all of them. The repertoire holds roughly 180,000 clones, 85% to 95% seen once, with around 0.98% in the top ten. The rearrangement joins TRBV18 to TRBJ1-1; D might be TRBD1 (5 bases). The sequenced sample was peripheral blood, obtained 28 days after the second dose of the MenACWY control vaccine. This receptor was obtained from an adult who received the MenACWY meningococcal vaccine as a control. CDR3 sequence reads: CASYEGRVNTEAFF. DNA for the CDR3: TGTGCCAGCTATGAGGGGAGGGTGAACACTGAAGCTTTCTTT.